This T cell receptor beta chain was sequenced during a study of shared clonotypes between healthy human individuals. TCRdb's copy holds only in-frame clones and misses some; the assay was immunoSEQ multiplex PCR. The sample records about 2.2 million clones, approximately 94% being singletons. This CDR3 has 15 residues. CDR1 is SGHDT, CDR2 YYEEEE, per germline. V was pared by 4 bases and J by 0 bases, with 13 bases between. In the case of this clone: Other DNA sequences in the sample encode the same CDR3.

CD45RO-negative cells were positively selected for CCR7, leaving out terminally differentiated effector memory CD45RA+ cells. The source material was naive CD8+ T cells from PBMCs. The source is a man younger than 30 in good health. Some clones in this sample may be carry-over from other donors' samples. The chain combines TRBV5-6 with TRBJ1-1, with D perhaps matching TRBD1 (5 bases). The CDR3 coding sequence is TGTGCCAGCAGCCTCGGGACGGGGATGAACACTGAAGCTTTCTTT. Amino acids: CASSLGTGMNTEAFF.